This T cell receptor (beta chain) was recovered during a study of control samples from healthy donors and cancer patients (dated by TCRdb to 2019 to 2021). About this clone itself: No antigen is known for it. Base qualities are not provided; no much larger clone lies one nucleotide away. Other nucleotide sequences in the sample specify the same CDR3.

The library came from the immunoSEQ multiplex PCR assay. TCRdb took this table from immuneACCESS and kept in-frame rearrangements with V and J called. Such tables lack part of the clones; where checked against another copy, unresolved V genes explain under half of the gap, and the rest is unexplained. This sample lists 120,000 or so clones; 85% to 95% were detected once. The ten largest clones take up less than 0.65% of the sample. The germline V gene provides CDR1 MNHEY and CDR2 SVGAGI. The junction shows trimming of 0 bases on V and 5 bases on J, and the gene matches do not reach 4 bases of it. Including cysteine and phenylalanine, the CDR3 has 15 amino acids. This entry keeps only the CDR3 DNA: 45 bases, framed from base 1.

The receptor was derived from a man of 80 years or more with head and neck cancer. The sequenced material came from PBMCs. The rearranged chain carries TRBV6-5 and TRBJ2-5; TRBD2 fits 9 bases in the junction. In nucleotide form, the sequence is TGTGCCAGCAGTTACTCGGCGGGGGGGCGGGAGACCCAGTACTTC. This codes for CASSYSAGGRETQYF.